This TCR beta chain stems from a study of identical twins' blood T cells. In the original workflow: Clonotypes per individual ranged from about 85,000 to nearly 550,000. TCRdb re-called the 5' RACE reads through MiXCR, storing one row per CDR3 protein. TCRdb assigned the V and J calls; the authors' analysis was not used. The sample carries 350,000 to 400,000 distinct CDR3 sequences, under 30% recorded once. Three pairs of healthy female monozygous twins were the donors. This CDR3 contains 12 residues. Trimming pared 4 bases from V and 7 bases from J, leaving 10 bases between. Germline V gene lookup returns CDR1 KGHSH and CDR2 LQKENI.

Input material: PBMCs. This TCR came from a woman between 18 and 50 years old in good health. The J gene is TRBJ1-1, the V gene TRBV18; weak D call: TRBD1 (5 bases). The CDR3 DNA sequence: TGTGCCAGCTCACGGGGCGAGGGTGAAGCTTTCTTT. Protein: CASSRGEGEAFF.